Here is one T cell receptor beta chain with its context. Per the original data handling: Amplified reference gene primers provided the basis for estimating nucleated cell counts. Method: immunoSEQ multiplex PCR; TCRdb's copy keeps in-frame clones and lacks some. From that table come the V and J calls and clone size; the DNA was used to work out D and trimming. The sample has roughly 200,000 clones, 81% seen once. These data are taken from a study of blood T cell repertoires in COVID-19. Study background: There were acute and convalescent COVID-19 samples, and they came from the United States, Italy and Spain. From T cells, B-cell-depleted T cells, or PBMCs came the material, which was cDNA or gDNA.

Trimming at V came to 1 base and at J to 8 bases, leaving 6 bases not matched to a gene. The CDR3 length is 14 residues. Germline CDR1 LGHNT, CDR2 FRNRAP. The clonotype was recovered from a woman older than 75 with acute or convalescent COVID-19. V gene TRBV12-5 combines with J gene TRBJ1-2; 8 bases fit TRBD1. Sequences were obtained from peripheral blood. In nucleotides, the CDR3 is TGTGCTAGTGGTTTGGGGACAGGGCTCGGAGGCTACACCTTC. It encodes CASGLGTGLGGYTF.